Below, one T cell receptor beta chain is given with its context. The antigen remains undetermined. Produced via immunoSEQ multiplex PCR; TCRdb's table is partial and in-frame only. The table records around 2.1 million clones, about 92% of them present only once. The sample is drawn from a study of shared clonotypes between healthy human individuals. Terminally differentiated effector memory CD45RA+ cells were excluded by CCR7 positive selection of CD45RO-negative cells. Findings and limits, study-wide: Sampling covered blood only; tissue repertoires likely differ.

The CDR3 totals 12 residues. Germline V lookup: CDR1 MDHEN, CDR2 SYDVKM. Trimming took 6 bases from V and 8 from J; bases not matched to a gene: 2. The receptor was isolated from a man younger than 35 in good health. Some clones in this sample may be carry-over from other donors' samples. The sample consisted of naive CD8+ T cells from PBMCs. The chain combines TRBV28 with TRBJ2-1, with 9 bases identical to TRBD2. In nucleotides, the CDR3 is TGTGCCAGCAGAAGGACTAGCGATGAGCAGTTCTTC. Residues: CASRRTSDEQFF.